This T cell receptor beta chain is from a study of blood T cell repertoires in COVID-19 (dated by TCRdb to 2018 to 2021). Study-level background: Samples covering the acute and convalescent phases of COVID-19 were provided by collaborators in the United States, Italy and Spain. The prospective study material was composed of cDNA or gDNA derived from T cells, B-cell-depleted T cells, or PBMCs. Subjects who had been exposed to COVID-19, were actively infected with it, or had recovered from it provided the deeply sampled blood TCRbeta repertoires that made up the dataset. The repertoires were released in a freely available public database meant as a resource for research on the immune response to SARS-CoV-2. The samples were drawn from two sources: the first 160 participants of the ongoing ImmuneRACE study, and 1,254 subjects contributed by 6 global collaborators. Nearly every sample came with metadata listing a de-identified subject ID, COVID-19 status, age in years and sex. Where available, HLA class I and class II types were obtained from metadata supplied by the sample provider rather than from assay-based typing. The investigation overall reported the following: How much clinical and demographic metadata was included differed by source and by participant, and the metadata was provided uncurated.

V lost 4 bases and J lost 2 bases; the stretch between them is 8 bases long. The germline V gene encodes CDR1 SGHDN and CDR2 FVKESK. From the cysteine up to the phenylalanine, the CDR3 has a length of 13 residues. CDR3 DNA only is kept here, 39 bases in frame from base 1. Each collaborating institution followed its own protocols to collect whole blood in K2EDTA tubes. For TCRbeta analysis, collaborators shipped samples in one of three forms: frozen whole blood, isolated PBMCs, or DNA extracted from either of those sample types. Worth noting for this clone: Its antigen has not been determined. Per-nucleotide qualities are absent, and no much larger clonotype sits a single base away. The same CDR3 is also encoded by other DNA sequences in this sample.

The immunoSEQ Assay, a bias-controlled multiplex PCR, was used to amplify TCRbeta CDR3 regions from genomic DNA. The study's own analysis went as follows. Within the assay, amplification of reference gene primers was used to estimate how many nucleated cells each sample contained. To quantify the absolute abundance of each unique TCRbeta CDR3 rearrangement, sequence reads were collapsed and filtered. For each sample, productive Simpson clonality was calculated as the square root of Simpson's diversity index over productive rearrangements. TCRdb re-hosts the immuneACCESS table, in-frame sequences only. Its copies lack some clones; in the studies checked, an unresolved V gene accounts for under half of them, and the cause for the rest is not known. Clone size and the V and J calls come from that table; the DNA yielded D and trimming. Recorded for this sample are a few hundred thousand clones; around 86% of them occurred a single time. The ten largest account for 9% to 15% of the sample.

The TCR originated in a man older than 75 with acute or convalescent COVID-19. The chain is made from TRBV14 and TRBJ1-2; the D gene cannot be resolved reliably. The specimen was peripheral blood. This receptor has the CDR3 CASSPDMNYGYTF. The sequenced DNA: TGTGCCAGCAGCCCTGACATGAACTATGGCTACACCTTC.